This TCR beta chain was retrieved from a study of CD8+ T cells in alopecia areata. Across the study: Treatment comprised oral tofacitinib, 5 to 10 mg twice daily, in treated patients. General study findings and limits: Resident alphabeta T-cell populations of normal skin are likewise subject to sequencing in scalp samples.

Extracted RNA was reverse transcribed into cDNA, the sequencing template. The method was immunoSEQ multiplex PCR; TCRdb's version includes in-frame clones alone and lacks a portion of them. The repertoire holds about 170,000 clones, with roughly 66% as singletons. This clone has just one count. Its antigen is undetermined. CDR1 and CDR2 from the germline V gene are SNHLY and FYNNEI. The CDR3 contains 12 residues. V was clipped by 6 bases and J by 1 base, with 7 bases between them. This clonotype was obtained from a human donor with alopecia areata. The J gene is TRBJ2-7, the V gene TRBV2; no reliable D call. This sample comprised CD8+ T cells sorted from blood, obtained at week 0. The CDR3 sequence: CASRPGSYEQYF. The CDR3 region has the DNA TGTGCCAGCAGGCCCGGATCCTACGAGCAGTACTTC.